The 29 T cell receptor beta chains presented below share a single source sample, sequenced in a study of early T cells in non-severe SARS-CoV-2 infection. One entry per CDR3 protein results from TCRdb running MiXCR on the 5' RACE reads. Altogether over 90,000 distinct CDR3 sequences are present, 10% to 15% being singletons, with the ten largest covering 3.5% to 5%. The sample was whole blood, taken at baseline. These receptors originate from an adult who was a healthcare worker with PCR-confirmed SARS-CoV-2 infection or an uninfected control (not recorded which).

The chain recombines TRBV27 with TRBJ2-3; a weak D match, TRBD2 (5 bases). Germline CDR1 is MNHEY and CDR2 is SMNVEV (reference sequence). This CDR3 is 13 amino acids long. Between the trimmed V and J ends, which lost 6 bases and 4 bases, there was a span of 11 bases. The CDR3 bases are TGTGCCAGCAGCCTACTAGGTTCAGATACGCAGTATTTT. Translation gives CASSLLGSDTQYF.

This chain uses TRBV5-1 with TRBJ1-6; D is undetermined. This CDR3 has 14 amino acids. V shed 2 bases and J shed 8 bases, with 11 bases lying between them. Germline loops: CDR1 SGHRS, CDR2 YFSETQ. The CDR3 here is CASSFRDHYSPLHF. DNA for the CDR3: TGCGCCAGCAGCTTCAGAGACCACTATTCACCCCTCCACTTT.

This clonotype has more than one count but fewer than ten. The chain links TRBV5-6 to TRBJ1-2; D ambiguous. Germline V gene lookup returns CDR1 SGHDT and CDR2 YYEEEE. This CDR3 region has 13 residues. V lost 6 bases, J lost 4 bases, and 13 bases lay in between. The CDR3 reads CASKLRISYGYTF. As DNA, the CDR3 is TGTGCCAGCAAGCTGAGGATATCCTATGGCTACACCTTC. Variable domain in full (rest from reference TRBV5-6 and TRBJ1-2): DAGVTQSPTHLIKTRGQQVTLRCSPKSGHDTVSWYQQALGQGPQFIFQYYEEEERQRGNFPDRFSGHQFPNYSSELNVNALLLGDSALYLCASKLRISYGYTFGSGTRLTVV.

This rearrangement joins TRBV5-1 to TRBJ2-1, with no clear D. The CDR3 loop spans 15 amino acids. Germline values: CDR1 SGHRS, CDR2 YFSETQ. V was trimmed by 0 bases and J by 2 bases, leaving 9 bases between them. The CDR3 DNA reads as TGCGCCAGCAGCTTGGGGTATATTCCCTACAATGAGCAGTTCTTC. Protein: CASSLGYIPYNEQFF.

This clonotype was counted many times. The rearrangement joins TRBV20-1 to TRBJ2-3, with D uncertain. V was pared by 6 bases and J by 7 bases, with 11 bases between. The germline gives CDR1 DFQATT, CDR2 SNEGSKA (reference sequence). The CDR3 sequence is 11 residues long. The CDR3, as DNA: TGCAGTGCGACGAGTAGGAATACGCAGTATTTT. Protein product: CSATSRNTQYF.

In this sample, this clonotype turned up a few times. CDR3 amino acids: CASSTLSGYEQYF. The CDR3 DNA reads as TGTGCCAGTAGTACCCTCTCAGGTTACGAGCAGTACTTC. The chain couples TRBV19 to TRBJ2-7, with no clear D. The CDR3 covers 13 residues. Trimming left V 4 bases short and J 4 bases short, with 11 bases between. CDR1 and CDR2 from the germline V gene are LNHDA and SQIVND (reference sequence).

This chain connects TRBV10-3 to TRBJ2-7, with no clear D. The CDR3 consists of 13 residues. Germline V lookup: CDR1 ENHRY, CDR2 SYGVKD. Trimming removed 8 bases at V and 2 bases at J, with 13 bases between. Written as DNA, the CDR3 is TGTGCCATCTCTGTTCCCGGTCCCTACGAGCAGTACTTC. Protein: CAISVPGPYEQYF.

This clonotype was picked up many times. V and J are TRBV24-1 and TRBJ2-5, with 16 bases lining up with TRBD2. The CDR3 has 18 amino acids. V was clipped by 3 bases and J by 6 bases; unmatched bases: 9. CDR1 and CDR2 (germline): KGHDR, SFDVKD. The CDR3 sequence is CATSDRPGLAGGPQTQYF. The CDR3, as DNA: TGTGCCACCAGTGATCGACCGGGACTAGCGGGAGGGCCGCAGACCCAGTACTTC.

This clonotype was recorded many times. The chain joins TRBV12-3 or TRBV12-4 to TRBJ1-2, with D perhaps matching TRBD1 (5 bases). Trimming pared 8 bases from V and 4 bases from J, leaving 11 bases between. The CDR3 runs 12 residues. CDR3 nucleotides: TGTGCCAGCGGGGTGGGGCCCTATGGCTACACCTTC. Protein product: CASGVGPYGYTF.

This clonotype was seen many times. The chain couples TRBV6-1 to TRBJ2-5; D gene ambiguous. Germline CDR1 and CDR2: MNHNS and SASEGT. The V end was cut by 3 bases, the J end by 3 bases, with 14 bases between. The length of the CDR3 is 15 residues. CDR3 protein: CASSDQPRKEETQYF. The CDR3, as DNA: TGTGCCAGCAGTGACCAGCCAAGGAAGGAAGAGACCCAGTACTTC.

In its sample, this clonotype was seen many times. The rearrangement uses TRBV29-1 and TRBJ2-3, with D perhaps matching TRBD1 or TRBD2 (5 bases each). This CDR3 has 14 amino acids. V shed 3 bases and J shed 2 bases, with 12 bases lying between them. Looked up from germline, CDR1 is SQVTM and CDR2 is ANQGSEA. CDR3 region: CSVDGTKSTDTQYF. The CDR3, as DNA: TGCAGCGTTGACGGGACCAAATCCACAGATACGCAGTATTTT.

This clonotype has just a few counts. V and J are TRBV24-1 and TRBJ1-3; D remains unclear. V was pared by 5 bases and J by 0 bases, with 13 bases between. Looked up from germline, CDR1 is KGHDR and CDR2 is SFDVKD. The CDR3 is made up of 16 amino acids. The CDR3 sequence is CATSGGRSSSGNTIYF. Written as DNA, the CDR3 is TGTGCCACCAGTGGAGGGAGATCGAGCTCTGGAAACACCATATATTTT.

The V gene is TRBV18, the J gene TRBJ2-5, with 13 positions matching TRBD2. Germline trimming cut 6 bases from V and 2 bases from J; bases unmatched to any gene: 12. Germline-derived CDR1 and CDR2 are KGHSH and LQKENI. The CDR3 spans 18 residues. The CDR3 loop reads CASSPPGLAGILQETQYF. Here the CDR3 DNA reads TGTGCCAGCTCCCCCCCGGGACTAGCGGGGATCCTTCAAGAGACCCAGTACTTC. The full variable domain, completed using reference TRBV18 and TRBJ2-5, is NAGVMQNPRHLVRRRGQEARLRCSPMKGHSHVYWYRQLPEEGLKFMVYLQKENIIDESGMPKERFSAEFPKEGPSILRIQQVVRGDSAAYFCASSPPGLAGILQETQYFGPGTRLLVL.

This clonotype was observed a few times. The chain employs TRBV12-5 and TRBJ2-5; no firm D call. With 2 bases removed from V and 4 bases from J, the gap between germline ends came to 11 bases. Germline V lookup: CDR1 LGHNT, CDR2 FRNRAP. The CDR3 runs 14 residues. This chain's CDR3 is CASGLTQSGETQYF. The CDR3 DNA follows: TGTGCTAGTGGTTTGACCCAATCCGGAGAGACCCAGTACTTC.

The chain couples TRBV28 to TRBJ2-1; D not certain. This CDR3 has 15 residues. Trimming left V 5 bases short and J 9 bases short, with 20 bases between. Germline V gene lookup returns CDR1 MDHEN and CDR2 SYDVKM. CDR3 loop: CASSRRPGPMGEQFF. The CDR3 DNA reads TGTGCCAGCAGTCGCCGACCGGGCCCTATGGGTGAGCAGTTCTTC.

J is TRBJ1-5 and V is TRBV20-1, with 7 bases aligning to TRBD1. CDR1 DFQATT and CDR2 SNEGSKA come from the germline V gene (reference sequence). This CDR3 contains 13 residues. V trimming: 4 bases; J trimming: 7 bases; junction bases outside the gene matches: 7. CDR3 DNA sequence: TGCAGTGCTACTTATGACAGGGAACAGCCCCAGCATTTT. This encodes CSATYDREQPQHF.

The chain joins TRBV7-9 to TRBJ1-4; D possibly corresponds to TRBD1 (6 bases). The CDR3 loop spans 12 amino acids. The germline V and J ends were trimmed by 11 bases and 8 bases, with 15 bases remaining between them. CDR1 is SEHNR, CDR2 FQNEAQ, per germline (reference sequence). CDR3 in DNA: TGTGCCGCCTGGGGGGGCGGGGAAAAACTGTTTTTT. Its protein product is CAAWGGGEKLFF.

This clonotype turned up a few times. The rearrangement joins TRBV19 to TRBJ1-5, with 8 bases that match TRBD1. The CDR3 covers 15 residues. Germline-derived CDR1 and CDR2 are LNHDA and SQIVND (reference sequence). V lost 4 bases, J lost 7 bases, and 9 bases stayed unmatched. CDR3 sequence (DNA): TGTGCCAGTAGTAAATGGACAGGGCGAGGCCAGCCCCAGCATTTT. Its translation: CASSKWTGRGQPQHF.

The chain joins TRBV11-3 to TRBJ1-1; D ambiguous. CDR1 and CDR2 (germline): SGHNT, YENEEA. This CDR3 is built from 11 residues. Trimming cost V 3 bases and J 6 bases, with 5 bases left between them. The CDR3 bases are TGTGCCAGCAGCTTTAAAGCTGAAGCTTTCTTT. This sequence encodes CASSFKAEAFF.

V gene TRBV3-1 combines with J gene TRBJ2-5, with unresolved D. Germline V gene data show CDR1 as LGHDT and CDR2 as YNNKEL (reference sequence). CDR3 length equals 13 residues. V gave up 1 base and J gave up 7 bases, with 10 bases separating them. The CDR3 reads CASSQGPKRTQYF. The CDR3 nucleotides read TGTGCCAGCAGCCAAGGTCCCAAGAGGACCCAGTACTTC.

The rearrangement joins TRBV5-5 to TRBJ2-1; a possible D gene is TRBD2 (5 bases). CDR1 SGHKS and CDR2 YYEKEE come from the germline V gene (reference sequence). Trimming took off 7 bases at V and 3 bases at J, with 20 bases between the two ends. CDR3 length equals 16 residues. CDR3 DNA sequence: TGTGCCAGCGCGCTGGGAGTGGGTGGGGACTACAATGAGCAGTTCTTC. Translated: CASALGVGGDYNEQFF.

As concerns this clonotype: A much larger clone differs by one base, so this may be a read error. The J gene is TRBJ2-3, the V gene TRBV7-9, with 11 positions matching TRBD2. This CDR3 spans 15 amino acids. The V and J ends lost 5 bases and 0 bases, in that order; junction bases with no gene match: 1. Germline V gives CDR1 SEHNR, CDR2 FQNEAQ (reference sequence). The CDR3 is CASSRTSGSTDTQYF. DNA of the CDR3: TGTGCCAGCAGCCGGACTAGCGGGAGCACAGATACGCAGTATTTT.

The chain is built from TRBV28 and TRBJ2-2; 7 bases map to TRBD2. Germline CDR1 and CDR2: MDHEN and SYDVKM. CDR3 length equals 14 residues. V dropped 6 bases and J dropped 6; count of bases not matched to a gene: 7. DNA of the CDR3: TGTGCCAGCAGGAGCGGGAAAGGAGCCGGGGAGCTGTTTTTT. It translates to CASRSGKGAGELFF. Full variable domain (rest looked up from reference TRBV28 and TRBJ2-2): DVKVTQSSRYLVKRTGEKVFLECVQDMDHENMFWYRQDPGLGLRLIYFSYDVKMKEKGDIPEGYSVSREKKERFSLILESASTNQTSMYLCASRSGKGAGELFFGEGSRLTVL.

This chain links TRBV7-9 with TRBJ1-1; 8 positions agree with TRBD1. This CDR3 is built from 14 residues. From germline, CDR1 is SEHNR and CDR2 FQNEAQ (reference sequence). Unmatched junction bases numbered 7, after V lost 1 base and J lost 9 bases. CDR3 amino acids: CASSLGPGGYKAFF. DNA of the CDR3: TGTGCCAGCAGCTTAGGGCCAGGGGGCTATAAAGCTTTCTTT.

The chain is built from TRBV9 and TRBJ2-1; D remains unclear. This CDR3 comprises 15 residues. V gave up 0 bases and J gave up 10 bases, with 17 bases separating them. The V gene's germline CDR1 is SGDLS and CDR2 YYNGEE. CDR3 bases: TGTGCCAGCAGCGTAGGCGGCTATCTTACAATCGAGCAGTTCTTC. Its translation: CASSVGGYLTIEQFF.

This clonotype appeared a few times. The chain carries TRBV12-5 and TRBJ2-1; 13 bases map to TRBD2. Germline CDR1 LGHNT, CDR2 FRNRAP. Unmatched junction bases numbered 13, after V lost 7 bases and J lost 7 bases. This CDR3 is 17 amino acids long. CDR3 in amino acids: CASVPGNGLAGVNEQFF. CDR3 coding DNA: TGTGCTAGTGTTCCCGGCAATGGACTAGCGGGAGTGAATGAGCAGTTCTTC. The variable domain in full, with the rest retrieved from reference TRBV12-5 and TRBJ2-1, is DARVTQTPRHKVTEMGQEVTMRCQPILGHNTVFWYRQTMMQGLELLAYFRNRAPLDDSGMPKDRFSAEMPDATLATLKIQPSEPRDSAVYFCASVPGNGLAGVNEQFFGPGTRLTVL.

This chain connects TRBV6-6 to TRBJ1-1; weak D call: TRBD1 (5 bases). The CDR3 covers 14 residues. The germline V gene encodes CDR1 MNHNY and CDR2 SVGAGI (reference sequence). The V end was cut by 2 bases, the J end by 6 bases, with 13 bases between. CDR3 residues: CASSYLQGTPEAFF. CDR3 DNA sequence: TGTGCCAGCAGTTACCTTCAGGGTACCCCTGAAGCTTTCTTT.

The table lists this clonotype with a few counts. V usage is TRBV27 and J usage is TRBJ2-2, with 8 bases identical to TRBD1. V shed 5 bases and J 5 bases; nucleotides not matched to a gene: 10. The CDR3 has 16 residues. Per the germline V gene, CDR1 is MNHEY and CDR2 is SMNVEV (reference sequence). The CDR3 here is CASSPPSGGKTGELFF. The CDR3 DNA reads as TGTGCCAGCAGTCCCCCCTCAGGGGGCAAAACCGGGGAGCTGTTTTTT.

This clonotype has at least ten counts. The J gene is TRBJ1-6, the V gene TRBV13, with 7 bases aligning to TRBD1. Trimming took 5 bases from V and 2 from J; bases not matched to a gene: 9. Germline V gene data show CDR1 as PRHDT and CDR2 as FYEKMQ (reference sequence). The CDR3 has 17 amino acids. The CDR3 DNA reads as TGTGCCAGCAGCCGAATCCCAGACAGGGCCTATAATTCACCCCTCCACTTT. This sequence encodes CASSRIPDRAYNSPLHF. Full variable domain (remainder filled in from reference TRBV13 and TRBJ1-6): AAGVIQSPRHLIKEKRETATLKCYPIPRHDTVYWYQQGPGQDPQFLISFYEKMQSDKGSIPDRFSAQQFSDYHSELNMSSLELGDSALYFCASSRIPDRAYNSPLHFGNGTRLTVT.